The T cell receptor (beta chain) under discussion was sequenced for a study of tumor and adjacent non-tumor tissue in lung cancer. A modified ARM-PCR protocol with three rounds of nested PCR amplified TCRbeta. TCRdb analysed the multiplex PCR reads with MiXCR anew, one entry per CDR3 protein. The table lists about 100,000 distinct CDR3 sequences, approximately 60% of them singletons. RNA was extracted from bulk tissue without any cell sorting. The normal lung tissue was taken more than 3 cm from the tumor edge. Regarding the study as a whole: Tumor repertoires had a smaller top 100 clone share than normal lung. Shorter survival was associated with higher TCR diversity in tumors.

For this clonotype: Its matching antigen is unknown. A read error may account for a junction end that differs from germline.

Sequences were obtained from distant non-tumor lung tissue. This clonotype was obtained from a man aged 25-45 years with non-small cell lung cancer.

CDR3 nucleotide sequence: TGTGACAGCAGCTTAGATGGGACGGGAGGAAACACCATATATTTT. It yields the protein CDSSLDGTGGNTIYF. V and J are TRBV11-2 and TRBJ1-3, with D perhaps TRBD1 (5 bases). Germline values: CDR1 SGHAT, CDR2 FQNNGV. The length of the CDR3 is 15 residues.